The 21 T cell receptor beta chains listed next were all sequenced from one sample in a study of blood T cell repertoires in COVID-19. Here immunoSEQ multiplex PCR was the method, and the copy in TCRdb shows in-frame clones only, minus some. The table has about 74,000 clones, roughly 79% seen once. Sequenced: peripheral blood. These receptors all stem from a man between 65 and 80 years old with acute or convalescent COVID-19.

The chain carries TRBV14 and TRBJ2-7; 7 bases are shared with TRBD1. Per the germline V gene, CDR1 is SGHDN and CDR2 is FVKESK. CDR3 length: 15 amino acids. Germline trimming cut 4 bases from V and 11 bases from J; bases unmatched to any gene: 17. CDR3 sequence reads: CASSPFGTAFPGEYF. DNA of the CDR3: TGTGCCAGCAGCCCTTTCGGGACAGCCTTTCCAGGGGAGTACTTC.

This chain links TRBV9 with TRBJ2-1; TRBD2 might be the D (6 bases). There are 14 residues in the CDR3. Trimming cost V 4 bases and J 10 bases, with 18 bases left between them. Per the germline V gene, CDR1 is SGDLS and CDR2 is YYNGEE. CDR3 bases: TGTGCCAGCAGCCCTCATCTATCGGCGGGGGAGCAGTTCTTC. Translated, it gives CASSPHLSAGEQFF.

The chain has TRBV18 and TRBJ1-1; D might be TRBD1 (6 bases). V was pared by 0 bases and J by 0 bases, with 11 bases between. The V gene's germline CDR1 is KGHSH and CDR2 LQKENI. This CDR3 has 16 amino acids. The CDR3 here is CASSPPGAGLNTEAFF. The CDR3 bases are TGTGCCAGCTCACCACCGGGGGCCGGCTTGAACACTGAAGCTTTCTTT.

This clone was seen once. V usage is TRBV4-1 and J usage is TRBJ1-2, with D perhaps TRBD1 (6 bases). The germline gives CDR1 MGHRA, CDR2 YSYEKL. V was shortened by 1 base and J by 3 bases, with 12 bases between the two germline ends. CDR3 length: 15 amino acids. CDR3 in DNA: TGCGCCAGCAGCCAAGGGCAGCAGGGGTACTATGGCTACACCTTC. Amino acid sequence: CASSQGQQGYYGYTF.

The chain links TRBV5-4 to TRBJ2-7, with 10 bases identical to TRBD1. The CDR3 spans 15 residues. CDR1 is SGHNT and CDR2 is YYREEE in the germline V gene (reference sequence). The J segment lost 3 bases and the V segment lost 3 bases, leaving 6 bases of the junction unmatched. CDR3 loop: CASSSKDRGDYEQYF. The CDR3 DNA is TGTGCCAGCAGCTCAAAGGACAGGGGGGACTACGAGCAGTACTTC.

The J gene is TRBJ2-1, the V gene TRBV28; TRBD2 matches at 12 bases. V lost 7 bases, J lost 1 base, and 8 bases stayed unmatched. Germline V gene sequence: CDR1 MDHEN, CDR2 SYDVKM. This CDR3 has 17 residues. The CDR3 is CASKLTSGSGSYNEQFF. As DNA, the CDR3 is TGTGCCAGCAAACTGACTAGCGGGAGTGGTTCCTACAATGAGCAGTTCTTC.

Concerning this clone itself: Mismatch with germline at one junction end may stem from a read error. Other nucleotide sequences from this sample produce the same CDR3. This chain joins TRBV19 and TRBJ2-3; the D gene is possibly TRBD1 (6 bases). The CDR3 is 16 amino acids. The V gene's germline CDR1 is LNHDA and CDR2 SQIVND (reference sequence). The DNA for the CDR3 is TGCGCCAGTAGCCAAGCAGGGACAACTAGCACAGATACGCAGTATTTT. Protein: CASSQAGTTSTDTQYF.

In DNA, the CDR3 is TGTGCCAGCTCACCAACGGGGGGGAATGGCAATCAGCCCCAGCATTTT. Its protein is CASSPTGGNGNQPQHF. The rearrangement joins TRBV18 to TRBJ1-5; possible D gene TRBD1, 5 bases. V shed 2 bases and J shed 2 bases, with 13 bases lying between them. The CDR3 runs to 16 residues. CDR1 is KGHSH and CDR2 is LQKENI in the germline V gene.

This clone has only a few counts. The chain recombines TRBV7-9 with TRBJ2-1; 8 nucleotides match TRBD2. The CDR3 contains 15 residues. J lost 6 bases, V lost 5 bases, and 9 bases had no gene match. Germline V gives CDR1 SEHNR, CDR2 FQNEAQ (reference sequence). CDR3 nucleotide sequence: TGTGCCAGCAGCCCCCGACTAGCGCACTTCAATGAGCAGTTCTTC. Protein product: CASSPRLAHFNEQFF.

The genes are TRBV5-1 and TRBJ2-3, with 13 bases aligning to TRBD2. There are 18 residues in the CDR3. Germline values: CDR1 SGHRS, CDR2 YFSETQ. The trim removed 4 bases at V and 2 bases at J, leaving 10 bases unmatched. DNA for the CDR3: TGCGCCAGCAGCCAGACTAGCGGGAGGATATACGACACAGATACGCAGTATTTT. This translates into CASSQTSGRIYDTDTQYF.

The chain recombines TRBV6-5 with TRBJ2-3, with TRBD2 as a possible D gene (5 bases). In germline, CDR1 is MNHEY, CDR2 SVGAGI. V shed 10 bases and J shed 0 bases, with 8 bases lying between them. The CDR3 spans 12 residues. CDR3 loop: CATRRSTDTQYF. DNA of the CDR3: TGTGCCACCCGGAGGAGCACAGATACGCAGTATTTT.

V and J are TRBV11-2 and TRBJ1-2; 7 bases map to TRBD1. Germline CDR1 SGHAT, CDR2 FQNNGV. There are 16 residues in the CDR3. V lost 2 bases, J lost 1 base, and 7 bases stayed unmatched. As DNA, the CDR3 is TGTGCCAGCAGCTTAACCCACAGGGGCGGTAACTATGGCTACACCTTC. This sequence encodes CASSLTHRGGNYGYTF. The variable domain in full, completed from reference TRBV11-2 and TRBJ1-2, reads EAGVAQSPRYKIIEKRQSVAFWCNPISGHATLYWYQQILGQGPKLLIQFQNNGVVDDSQLPKDRFSAERLKGVDSTLKIQPAKLEDSAVYLCASSLTHRGGNYGYTFGSGTRLTVV.

This clone appeared a few times. The V gene is TRBV9, the J gene TRBJ2-7; TRBD2 aligns across 10 bases. With V trimmed by 3 bases and J by 1 base, 1 base remained unmatched. Germline CDR1 and CDR2: SGDLS and YYNGEE. This CDR3 is 14 amino acids long. CDR3 amino acids: CASSELAGSYEQYF. For the CDR3, the DNA is TGTGCCAGCAGCGAACTAGCGGGGTCCTACGAGCAGTACTTC.

This clone is judged large. This rearrangement joins TRBV7-9 to TRBJ1-2; 7 bases line up with TRBD1. The germline gives CDR1 SEHNR, CDR2 FQNEAQ (reference sequence). CDR3 size: 12 residues. The trim removed 7 bases at V and 7 bases at J, leaving 6 bases unmatched. CDR3 DNA: TGTGCCAGCATCAGGCCAGGGGGTGGCTACACCTTC. Translation gives CASIRPGGGYTF.

The chain carries TRBV2 and TRBJ2-3; D ambiguous. CDR1 and CDR2 from the germline V gene are SNHLY and FYNNEI. V was cut by 0 bases and J by 5 bases, with 9 bases left in between. This CDR3 is built from 14 residues. CDR3 nucleotides: TGTGCCAGCAGTGAAGCGCTACCTGGAGATACGCAGTATTTT. It specifies CASSEALPGDTQYF. Looking up the rest from reference TRBV2 and TRBJ2-3 gives the full variable domain: EPEVTQTPSHQVTQMGQEVILRCVPISNHLYFYWYRQILGQKVEFLVSFYNNEISEKSEIFDDQFSVERPDGSNFTLKIRSTKLEDSAMYFCASSEALPGDTQYFGPGTRLTVL.

The rearrangement uses TRBV15 and TRBJ2-1; 13 bases are a match to TRBD2. From germline, CDR1 is LNHNV and CDR2 YYDKDF (reference sequence). The V segment lost 3 bases and the J segment 8 bases; nucleotides outside the gene matches: 7. The CDR3 is made up of 16 amino acids. CDR3 coding DNA: TGTGCCACCAGCAGTGCCGGGACTAGCGGGATTTATGAGCAGTTCTTC. Protein product: CATSSAGTSGIYEQFF.

This clone was found many times. The V and J genes are TRBV7-2 and TRBJ1-3; D is unclear. Trimming stripped 3 bases from V and 0 bases from J, with 9 bases between. This CDR3 spans 15 amino acids. Germline-derived CDR1 and CDR2 are SGHTA and FQGNSA. In nucleotides, the CDR3 is TGTGCCAGCAGCTTCGATTCGGGCTCTGGAAACACCATATATTTT. It codes for CASSFDSGSGNTIYF.

The chain recombines TRBV3-1 (or the pseudogene TRBV3-2) with TRBJ2-5; TRBD2 is a possible D gene (5 bases). The CDR3 is 15 amino acids. The germline gives CDR1 LGHDT, CDR2 YNNKEL (reference sequence). The germline V and J ends were trimmed by 4 bases and 4 bases, with 16 bases remaining between them. The chain's CDR3 is CASSLRLGGPETQYF. The DNA of the CDR3 is TGTGCCAGCAGCCTCCGACTCGGAGGCCCAGAGACCCAGTACTTC.

This clone came up a few times. The rearrangement joins TRBV7-2 to TRBJ1-2, with D possibly matching TRBD1 (6 bases). The germline CDR1 and CDR2 sequences are SGHTA and FQGNSA. The CDR3 contains 14 residues. V lost 5 bases, J lost 3 bases, and 13 bases lay in between. This chain's CDR3 is CASSTLQGDYGYTF. The CDR3 DNA follows: TGTGCCAGCAGCACCTTACAGGGAGACTATGGCTACACCTTC.

The chain employs TRBV18 and TRBJ1-1; 8 nucleotides align to TRBD1. Germline loops: CDR1 KGHSH, CDR2 LQKENI. There are 15 residues in the CDR3. J gave up 11 bases and V 5 bases, and 16 bases lay outside the gene matches. CDR3 loop: CASSEFRDRRLVAFF. The CDR3 region has the DNA TGTGCCAGCTCAGAATTCCGGGACAGGCGGCTGGTGGCTTTCTTT. Full variable domain (missing parts from reference TRBV18 and TRBJ1-1): NAGVMQNPRHLVRRRGQEARLRCSPMKGHSHVYWYRQLPEEGLKFMVYLQKENIIDESGMPKERFSAEFPKEGPSILRIQQVVRGDSAAYFCASSEFRDRRLVAFFGQGTRLTVV.

This chain uses TRBV2 with TRBJ2-5; possibly TRBD2 for D (5 bases). The V gene's germline CDR1 is SNHLY and CDR2 FYNNEI. The CDR3 totals 12 residues. V was cut by 6 bases and J by 5 bases, with 10 bases left in between. The CDR3 protein is CASRPTGETQYF. The CDR3 bases are TGTGCCAGCAGACCCACGGGGGAGACCCAGTACTTC.